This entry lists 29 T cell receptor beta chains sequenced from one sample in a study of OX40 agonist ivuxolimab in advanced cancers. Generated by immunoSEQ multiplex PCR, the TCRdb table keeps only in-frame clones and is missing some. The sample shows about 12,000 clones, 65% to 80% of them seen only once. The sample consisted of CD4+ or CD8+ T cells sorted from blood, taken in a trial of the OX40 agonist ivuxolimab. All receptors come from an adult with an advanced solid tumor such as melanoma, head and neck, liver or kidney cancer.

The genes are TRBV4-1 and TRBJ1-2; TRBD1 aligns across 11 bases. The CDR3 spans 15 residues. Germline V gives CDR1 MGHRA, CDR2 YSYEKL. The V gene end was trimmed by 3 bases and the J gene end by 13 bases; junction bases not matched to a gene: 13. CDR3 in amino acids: CASSQTGTGGEKSTF. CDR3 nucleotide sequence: TGCGCCAGCAGCCAGACTGGGACAGGGGGGGAGAAGAGCACCTTC.

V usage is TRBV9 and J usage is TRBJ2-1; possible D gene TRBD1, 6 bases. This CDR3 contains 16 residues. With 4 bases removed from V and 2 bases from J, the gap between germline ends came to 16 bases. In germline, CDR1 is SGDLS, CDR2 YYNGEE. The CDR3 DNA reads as TGTGCCAGCAGCATAGGGACACGCGGTACCTACAATGAGCAGTTCTTC. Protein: CASSIGTRGTYNEQFF.

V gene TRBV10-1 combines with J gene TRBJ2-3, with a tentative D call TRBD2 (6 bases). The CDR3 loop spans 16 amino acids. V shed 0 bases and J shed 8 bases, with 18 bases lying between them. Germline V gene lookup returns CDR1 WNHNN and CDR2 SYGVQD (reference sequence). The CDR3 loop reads CASSESDSGVHGTQYF. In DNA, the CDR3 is TGCGCCAGCAGTGAGTCCGATAGCGGAGTCCACGGTACGCAGTATTTT.

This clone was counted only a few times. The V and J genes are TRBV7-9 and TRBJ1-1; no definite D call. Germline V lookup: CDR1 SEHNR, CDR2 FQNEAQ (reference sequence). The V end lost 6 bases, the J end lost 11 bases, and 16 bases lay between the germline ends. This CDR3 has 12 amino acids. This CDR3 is CASRHDPPVAFF. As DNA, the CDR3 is TGTGCCAGCAGACACGACCCACCGGTGGCTTTCTTT.

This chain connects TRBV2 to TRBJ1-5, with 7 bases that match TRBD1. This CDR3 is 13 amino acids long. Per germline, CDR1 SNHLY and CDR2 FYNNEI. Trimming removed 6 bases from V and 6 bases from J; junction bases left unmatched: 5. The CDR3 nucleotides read TGTGCCAGCAGGGAACAGGGGAGTCAGCCCCAGCATTTT. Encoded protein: CASREQGSQPQHF.

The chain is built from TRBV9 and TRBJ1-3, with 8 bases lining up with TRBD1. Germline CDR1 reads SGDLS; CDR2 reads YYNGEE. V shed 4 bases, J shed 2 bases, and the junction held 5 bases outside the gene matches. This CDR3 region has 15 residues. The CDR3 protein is CASSSETGAGNTIYF. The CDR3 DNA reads TGTGCCAGCAGCTCCGAGACAGGGGCTGGAAACACCATATATTTT.

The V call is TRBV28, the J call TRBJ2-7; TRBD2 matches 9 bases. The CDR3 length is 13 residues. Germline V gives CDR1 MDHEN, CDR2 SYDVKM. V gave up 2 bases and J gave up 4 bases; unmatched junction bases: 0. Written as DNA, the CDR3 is TGTGCCAGCAGTTTAACTAGCGGGTACGAGCAGTACTTC. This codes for CASSLTSGYEQYF.

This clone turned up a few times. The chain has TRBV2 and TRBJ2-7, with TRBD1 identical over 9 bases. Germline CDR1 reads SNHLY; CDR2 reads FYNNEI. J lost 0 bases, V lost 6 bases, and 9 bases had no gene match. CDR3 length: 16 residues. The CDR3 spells CASRGTRDRDSYEQYF. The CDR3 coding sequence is TGTGCCAGCAGGGGGACCCGGGACAGGGACTCCTACGAGCAGTACTTC. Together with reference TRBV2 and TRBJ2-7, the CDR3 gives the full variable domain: EPEVTQTPSHQVTQMGQEVILRCVPISNHLYFYWYRQILGQKVEFLVSFYNNEISEKSEIFDDQFSVERPDGSNFTLKIRSTKLEDSAMYFCASRGTRDRDSYEQYFGPGTRLTVT.

The CDR3: CASSVGTFSYEQYF. As DNA, the CDR3 is TGTGCCAGCAGCGTAGGGACTTTCTCCTACGAGCAGTACTTC. The chain carries TRBV9 and TRBJ2-7; D may be TRBD2 (5 bases). V gave up 0 bases and J gave up 0 bases, with 7 bases separating them. The germline V gene has CDR1 SGDLS and CDR2 YYNGEE. This CDR3 is 14 amino acids long.

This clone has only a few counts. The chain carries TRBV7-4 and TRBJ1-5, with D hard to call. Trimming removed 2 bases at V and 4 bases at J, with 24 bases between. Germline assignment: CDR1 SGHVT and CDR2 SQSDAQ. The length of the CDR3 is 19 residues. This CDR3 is CASSLTSRAGPPYNQPQHF. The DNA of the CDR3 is TGTGCCAGCAGCTTAACTTCACGCGCCGGGCCTCCCTATAATCAGCCCCAGCATTTT. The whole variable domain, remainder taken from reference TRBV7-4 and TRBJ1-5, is GAGVSQSPRYKVAKRGRDVALRCDSISGHVTLYWYRQTLGQGSEVLTYSQSDAQRDKSGRPSGRFSAERPERSVSTLKIQRTEQGDSAVYLCASSLTSRAGPPYNQPQHFGDGTRLSIL.

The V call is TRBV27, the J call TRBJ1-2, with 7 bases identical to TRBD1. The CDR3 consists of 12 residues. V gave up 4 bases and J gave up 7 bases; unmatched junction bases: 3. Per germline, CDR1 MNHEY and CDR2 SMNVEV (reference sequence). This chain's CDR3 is CASSSTGAGYTF. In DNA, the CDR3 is TGTGCCAGCAGTTCTACAGGGGCTGGCTACACCTTC.

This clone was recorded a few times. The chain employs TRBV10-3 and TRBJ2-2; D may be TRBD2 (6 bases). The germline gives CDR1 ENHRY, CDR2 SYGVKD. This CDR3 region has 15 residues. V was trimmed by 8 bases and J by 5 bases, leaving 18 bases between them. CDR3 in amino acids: CAIATSQGVTGELFF. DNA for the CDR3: TGTGCCATCGCGACTAGTCAGGGAGTAACCGGGGAGCTGTTTTTT.

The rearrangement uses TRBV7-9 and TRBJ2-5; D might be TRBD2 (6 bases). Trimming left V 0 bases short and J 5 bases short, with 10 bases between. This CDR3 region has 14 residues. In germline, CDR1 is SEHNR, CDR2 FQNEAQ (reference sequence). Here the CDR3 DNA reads TGTGCCAGCAGCTTAGCGACTAGTGAGGAGACCCAGTACTTC. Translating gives CASSLATSEETQYF.

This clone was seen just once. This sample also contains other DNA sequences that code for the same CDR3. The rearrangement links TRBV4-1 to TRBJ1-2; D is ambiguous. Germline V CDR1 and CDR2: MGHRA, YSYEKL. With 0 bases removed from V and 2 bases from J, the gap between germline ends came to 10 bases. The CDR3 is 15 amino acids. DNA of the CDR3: TGCGCCAGCAGCCAAGATCAATCAGCGAACTATGGCTACACCTTC. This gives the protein CASSQDQSANYGYTF.

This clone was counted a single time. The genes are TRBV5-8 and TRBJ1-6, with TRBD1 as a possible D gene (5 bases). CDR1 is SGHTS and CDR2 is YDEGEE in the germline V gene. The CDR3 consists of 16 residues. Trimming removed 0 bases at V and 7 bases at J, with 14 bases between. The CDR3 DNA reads TGTGCCAGCAGCTTGGAGGGGCCCGGAGGGAATTCACCCCTCCACTTT. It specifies CASSLEGPGGNSPLHF.

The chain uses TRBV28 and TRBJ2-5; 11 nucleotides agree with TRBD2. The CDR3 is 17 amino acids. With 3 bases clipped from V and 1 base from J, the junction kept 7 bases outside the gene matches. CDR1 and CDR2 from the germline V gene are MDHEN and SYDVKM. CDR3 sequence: CASSFLPGLAGQETQYF. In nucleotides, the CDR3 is TGTGCCAGCAGTTTTTTACCCGGACTAGCGGGCCAAGAGACCCAGTACTTC.

CDR3: CASLGRDSFEAFF. CDR3 in DNA: TGTGCCAGCCTTGGACGGGACAGCTTTGAAGCTTTCTTT. This rearrangement joins TRBV28 to TRBJ1-1; 7 nucleotides match TRBD1. V lost 8 bases, J lost 7 bases, and 10 bases stayed unmatched. Germline CDR1 is MDHEN and CDR2 is SYDVKM. This CDR3 has 13 residues.

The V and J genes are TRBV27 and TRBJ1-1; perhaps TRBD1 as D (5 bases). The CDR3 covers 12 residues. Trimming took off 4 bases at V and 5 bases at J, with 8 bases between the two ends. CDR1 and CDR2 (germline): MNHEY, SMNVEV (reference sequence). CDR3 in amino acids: CASSSQGTEAFF. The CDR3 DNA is TGTGCCAGCAGTTCCCAGGGAACTGAAGCTTTCTTT.

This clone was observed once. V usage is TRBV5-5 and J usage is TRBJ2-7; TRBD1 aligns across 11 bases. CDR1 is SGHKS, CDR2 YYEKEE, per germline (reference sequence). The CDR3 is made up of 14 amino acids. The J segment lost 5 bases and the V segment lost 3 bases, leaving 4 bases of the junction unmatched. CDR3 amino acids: CASSWTGGWDEQYF. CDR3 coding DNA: TGTGCCAGCAGCTGGACAGGGGGCTGGGACGAGCAGTACTTC.

The DNA for the CDR3 is TGCAGTGCTCGACAGGGCGCTGAAGCTTTCTTT. Amino acid sequence: CSARQGAEAFF. This rearrangement joins TRBV20-1 to TRBJ1-1; 7 nucleotides align to TRBD1. The germline V gene encodes CDR1 DFQATT and CDR2 SNEGSKA (reference sequence). The trim removed 5 bases at V and 6 bases at J, leaving 3 bases unmatched. The CDR3 has 11 amino acids.

The CDR3 coding sequence is TGTGCTAGTGGCCTCCGGGACAGCCCCTACAATGAGCAGTTCTTC. Translation: CASGLRDSPYNEQFF. This rearrangement joins TRBV12-5 to TRBJ2-1, with 7 bases fitting TRBD1. CDR1 and CDR2 (germline): LGHNT, FRNRAP. The CDR3 covers 15 residues. The V gene end was trimmed by 6 bases and the J gene end by 2 bases; junction bases not matched to a gene: 7.

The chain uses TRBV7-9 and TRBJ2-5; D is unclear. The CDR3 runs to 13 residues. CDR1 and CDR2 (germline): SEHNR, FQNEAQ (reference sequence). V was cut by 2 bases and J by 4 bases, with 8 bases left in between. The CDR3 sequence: CASSLRDGETQYF. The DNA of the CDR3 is TGTGCCAGCAGCTTAAGAGACGGAGAGACCCAGTACTTC.

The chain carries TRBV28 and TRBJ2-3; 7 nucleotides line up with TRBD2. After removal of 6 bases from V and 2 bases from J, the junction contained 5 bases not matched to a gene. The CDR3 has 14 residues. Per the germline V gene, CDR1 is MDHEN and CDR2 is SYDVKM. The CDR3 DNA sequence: TGTGCCAGCAGGCCAGCGGGGCTCACAGATACGCAGTATTTT. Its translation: CASRPAGLTDTQYF.

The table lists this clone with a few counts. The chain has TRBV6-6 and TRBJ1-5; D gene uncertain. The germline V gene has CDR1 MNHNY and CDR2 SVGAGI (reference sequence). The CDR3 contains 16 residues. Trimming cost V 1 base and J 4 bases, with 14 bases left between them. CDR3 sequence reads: CASSYLQLRPNQPQHF. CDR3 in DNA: TGTGCCAGCAGTTACTTACAGCTCCGACCAAATCAGCCCCAGCATTTT.

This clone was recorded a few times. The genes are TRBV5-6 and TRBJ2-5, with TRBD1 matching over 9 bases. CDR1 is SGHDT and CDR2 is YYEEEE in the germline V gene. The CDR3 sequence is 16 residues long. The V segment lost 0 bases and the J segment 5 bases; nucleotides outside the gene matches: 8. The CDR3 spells CASSLERDREEETQYF. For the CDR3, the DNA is TGTGCCAGCAGCTTGGAGAGGGACAGGGAGGAGGAGACCCAGTACTTC.

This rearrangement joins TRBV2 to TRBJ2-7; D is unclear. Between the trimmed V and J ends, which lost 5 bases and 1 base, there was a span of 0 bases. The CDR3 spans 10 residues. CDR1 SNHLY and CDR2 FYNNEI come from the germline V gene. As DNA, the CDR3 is TGTGCCAGCAGTTCCTACGAGCAGTACTTC. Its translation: CASSSYEQYF.

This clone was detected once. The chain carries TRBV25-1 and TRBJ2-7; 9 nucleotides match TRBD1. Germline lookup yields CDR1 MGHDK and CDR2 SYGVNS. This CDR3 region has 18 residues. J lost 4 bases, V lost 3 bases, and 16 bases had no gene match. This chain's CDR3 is CASSEGASTGGAWYEQYF. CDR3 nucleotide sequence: TGTGCCAGCAGTGAGGGTGCTTCCACAGGGGGCGCGTGGTACGAGCAGTACTTC.

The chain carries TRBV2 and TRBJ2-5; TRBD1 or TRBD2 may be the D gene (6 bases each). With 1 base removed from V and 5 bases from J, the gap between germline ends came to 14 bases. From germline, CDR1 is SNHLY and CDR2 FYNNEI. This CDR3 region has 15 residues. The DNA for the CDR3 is TGTGCCAGCAGTGAAGGGTCGACTAGGGGGGAGACCCAGTACTTC. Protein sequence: CASSEGSTRGETQYF.

CDR3 amino acids: CASSVEASTGNTIYF. The CDR3 nucleotides are TGTGCCAGCAGCGTAGAAGCCTCCACCGGAAACACCATATATTTT. The V gene is TRBV9, the J gene TRBJ1-3; D is unclear. Trimming cost V 0 bases and J 4 bases, with 11 bases left between them. The length of the CDR3 is 15 residues. CDR1 SGDLS and CDR2 YYNGEE come from the germline V gene.